This TCR beta chain was documented in a study of blood T cell repertoires in COVID-19. Looking at the study overall: The United States, Italy and Spain supplied acute and convalescent COVID-19 samples. Sources were T cells, B-cell-depleted T cells, or PBMCs; the material itself was cDNA or gDNA.

The CDR3 is 15 amino acids. CDR1 GTSNPN and CDR2 SVGIG come from the germline V gene (reference sequence). The V segment lost 0 bases and the J segment 3 bases; nucleotides outside the gene matches: 4. Original methodology: Reference gene primer amplification in the assay estimated nucleated cell counts. The method was immunoSEQ multiplex PCR; TCRdb's version includes in-frame clones alone and lacks a portion of them. Clone size and the V and J calls come from that table; the DNA yielded D and trimming. The sample holds about 130,000 clones, approximately 90% seen once. The sequence was obtained from a man over 45 with active or convalescent COVID-19. The chain uses TRBV30 and TRBJ2-2; 7 bases are a match to TRBD2. Sequencing was performed on peripheral blood. The CDR3, as DNA: TGTGCCTGGAGTGTACTAAGCGGGGACACCGGGGAGCTGTTTTTT. It yields the protein CAWSVLSGDTGELFF.